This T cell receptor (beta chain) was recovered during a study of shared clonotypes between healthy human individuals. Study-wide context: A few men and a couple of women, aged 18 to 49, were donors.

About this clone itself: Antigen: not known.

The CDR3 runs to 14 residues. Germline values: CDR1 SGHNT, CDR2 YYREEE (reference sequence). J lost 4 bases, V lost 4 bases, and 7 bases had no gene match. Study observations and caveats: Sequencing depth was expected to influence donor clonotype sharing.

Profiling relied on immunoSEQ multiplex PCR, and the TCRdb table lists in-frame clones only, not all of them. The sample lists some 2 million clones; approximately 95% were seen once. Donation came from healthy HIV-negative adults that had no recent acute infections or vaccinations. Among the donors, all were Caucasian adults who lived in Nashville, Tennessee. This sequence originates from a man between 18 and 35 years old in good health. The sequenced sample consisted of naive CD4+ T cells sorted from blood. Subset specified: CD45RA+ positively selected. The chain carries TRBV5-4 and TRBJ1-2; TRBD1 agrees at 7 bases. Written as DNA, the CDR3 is TGTGCCAGCAGCCCTGGGACAGAGCTCTATGGCTACACCTTC. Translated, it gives CASSPGTELYGYTF.